This entry lists 5 T cell receptor beta chains sequenced from one sample in a study of blood T cell repertoires in COVID-19. Measured with immunoSEQ multiplex PCR; TCRdb has only the in-frame clones, and not every one. Of approximately 260,000 clones listed, roughly three quarters are singletons. The sample consisted of peripheral blood. The receptors come from a woman between 35 and 50 years old with active or convalescent COVID-19.

The chain couples TRBV6-1 to TRBJ2-5; 7 nucleotides match TRBD1. Trimming took 2 bases from V and 4 from J; bases not matched to a gene: 7. Germline values: CDR1 MNHNS, CDR2 SASEGT. This CDR3 comprises 15 residues. The DNA of the CDR3 is TGTGCCAGCAGTGAATCGGGACAGACCCTAGAGACCCAGTACTTC. Protein: CASSESGQTLETQYF.

In this sample, this clone turned up a few times. The chain has TRBV15 and TRBJ1-2, with D unclear. This CDR3 comprises 12 residues. Trimming left V 0 bases short and J 7 bases short, with 6 bases between. Germline CDR1 reads LNHNV; CDR2 reads YYDKDF (reference sequence). The CDR3 DNA follows: TGTGCCACCAGCAGAGATCCGGTTGGCTACACCTTC. Its translation is CATSRDPVGYTF.

The chain has TRBV7-9 and TRBJ1-4; weak D call: TRBD1 (6 bases). The V and J ends lost 4 bases and 8 bases respectively, with 14 bases between them. The CDR3 runs 14 residues. CDR1 is SEHNR, CDR2 FQNEAQ, per germline (reference sequence). The CDR3 DNA is TGTGCCAGCAGCTCGCAAGGGGGATACGAAAAACTGTTTTTT. Its protein product is CASSSQGGYEKLFF.

The chain joins TRBV5-4 to TRBJ2-2, with TRBD2 identical over 12 bases. CDR3 length equals 15 residues. The ends lost 4 bases at V and 5 bases at J; junction bases unmatched: 3. The germline V gene has CDR1 SGHNT and CDR2 YYREEE (reference sequence). The CDR3 bases are TGTGCCAGCAGCGGACTAGCGGGGCAGACCGGGGAGCTGTTTTTT. Amino acid sequence: CASSGLAGQTGELFF.

The rearrangement joins TRBV7-2 to TRBJ2-7; 7 bases align to TRBD1. CDR1 is SGHTA and CDR2 is FQGNSA in the germline V gene. With 4 bases clipped from V and 2 bases from J, the junction kept 5 bases outside the gene matches. The CDR3 is made up of 14 amino acids. Here the CDR3 reads CASSSGQKAYEQYF. The CDR3 DNA reads TGTGCCAGCAGCTCGGGACAGAAAGCCTACGAGCAGTACTTC. The variable domain in full, completed from reference TRBV7-2 and TRBJ2-7, reads GAGVSQSPSNKVTEKGKDVELRCDPISGHTALYWYRQSLGQGLEFLIYFQGNSAPDKSGLPSDRFSAERTGGSVSTLTIQRTQQEDSAVYLCASSSGQKAYEQYFGPGTRLTVT.